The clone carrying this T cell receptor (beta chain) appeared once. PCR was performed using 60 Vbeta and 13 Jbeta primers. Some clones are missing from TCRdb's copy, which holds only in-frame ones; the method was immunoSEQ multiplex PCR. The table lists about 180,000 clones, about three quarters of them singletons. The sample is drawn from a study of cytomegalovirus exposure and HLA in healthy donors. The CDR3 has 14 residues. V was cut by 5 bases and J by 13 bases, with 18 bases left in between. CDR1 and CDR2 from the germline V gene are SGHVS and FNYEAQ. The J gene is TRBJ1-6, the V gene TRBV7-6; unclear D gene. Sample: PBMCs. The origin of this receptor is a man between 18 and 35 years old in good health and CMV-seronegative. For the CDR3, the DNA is TGTGCCAGCAGCACCCGTCGCGGCGGGGAGCCCCTCCACTTT. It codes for CASSTRRGGEPLHF.